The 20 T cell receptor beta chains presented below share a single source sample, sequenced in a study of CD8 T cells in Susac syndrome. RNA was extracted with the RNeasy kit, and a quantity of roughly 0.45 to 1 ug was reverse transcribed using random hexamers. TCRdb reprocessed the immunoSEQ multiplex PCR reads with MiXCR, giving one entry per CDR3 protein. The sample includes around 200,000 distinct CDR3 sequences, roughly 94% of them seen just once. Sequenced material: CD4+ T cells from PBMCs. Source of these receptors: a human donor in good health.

CDR3 region: CASSKWTEPGETQYF. The CDR3 nucleotides are TGTGCCAGCAGTAAATGGACGGAGCCCGGGGAGACCCAGTACTTC. The J gene is TRBJ2-5, the V gene TRBV12-3 or TRBV12-4; the D is unclear. The germline V and J ends were trimmed by 5 bases and 5 bases, with 18 bases remaining between them. CDR3 length equals 15 residues.

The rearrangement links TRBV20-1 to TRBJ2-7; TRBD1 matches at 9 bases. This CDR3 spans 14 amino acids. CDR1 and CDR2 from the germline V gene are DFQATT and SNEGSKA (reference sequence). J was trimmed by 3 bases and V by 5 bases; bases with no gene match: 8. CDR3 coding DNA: TGCAGTGCTCCAGTGGGACAGGGAGTCTACGAGCAGTACTTC. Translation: CSAPVGQGVYEQYF.

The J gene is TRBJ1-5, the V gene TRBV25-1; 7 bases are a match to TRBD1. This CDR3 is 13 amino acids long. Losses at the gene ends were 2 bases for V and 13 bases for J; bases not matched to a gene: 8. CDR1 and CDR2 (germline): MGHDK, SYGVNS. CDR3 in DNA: TGTGCCAGCAGTGAAAGAAGGGACAGTTCACAGCATTTT. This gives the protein CASSERRDSSQHF.

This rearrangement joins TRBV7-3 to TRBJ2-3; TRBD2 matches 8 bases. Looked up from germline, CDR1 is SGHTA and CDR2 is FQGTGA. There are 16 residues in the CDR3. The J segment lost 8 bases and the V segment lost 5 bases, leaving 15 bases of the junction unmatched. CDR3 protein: CASSPPGTSPTGTQYF. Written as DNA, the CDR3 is TGTGCCAGCAGCCCCCCCGGGACTAGTCCCACGGGTACGCAGTATTTT.

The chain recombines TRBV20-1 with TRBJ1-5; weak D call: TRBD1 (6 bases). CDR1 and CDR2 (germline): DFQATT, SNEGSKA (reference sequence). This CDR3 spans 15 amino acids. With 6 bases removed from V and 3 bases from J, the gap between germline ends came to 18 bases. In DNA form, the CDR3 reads TGCAGTGCCCCGGGGACGGGGGCGAACAATCAGCCCCAGCATTTT. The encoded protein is CSAPGTGANNQPQHF.

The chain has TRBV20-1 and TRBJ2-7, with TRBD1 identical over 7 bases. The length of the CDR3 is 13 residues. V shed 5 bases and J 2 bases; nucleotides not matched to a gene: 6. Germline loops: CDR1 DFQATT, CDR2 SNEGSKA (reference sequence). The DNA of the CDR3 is TGCAGTGCTTCCGGGACAGTCCCCTACGAGCAGTACTTC. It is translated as CSASGTVPYEQYF.

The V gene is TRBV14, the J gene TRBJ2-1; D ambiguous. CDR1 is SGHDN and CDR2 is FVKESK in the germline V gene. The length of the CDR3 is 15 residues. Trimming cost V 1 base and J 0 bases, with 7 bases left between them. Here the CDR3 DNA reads TGTGCCAGCAGCCAAGGGCAACTCTCCTACAATGAGCAGTTCTTC. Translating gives CASSQGQLSYNEQFF.

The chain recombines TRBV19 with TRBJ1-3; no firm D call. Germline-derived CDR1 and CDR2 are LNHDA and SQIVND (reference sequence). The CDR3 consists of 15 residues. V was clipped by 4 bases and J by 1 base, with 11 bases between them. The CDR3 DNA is TGTGCCAGTAGTACAACAGTGCAGTCTGGAAACACCATATATTTT. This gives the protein CASSTTVQSGNTIYF.

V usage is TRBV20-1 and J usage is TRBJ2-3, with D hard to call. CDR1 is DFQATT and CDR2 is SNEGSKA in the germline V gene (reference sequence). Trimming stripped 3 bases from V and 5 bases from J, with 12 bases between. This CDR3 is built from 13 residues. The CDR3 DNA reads TGCAGTGCTAGCCAGTGGGTGGGAGATACGCAGTATTTT. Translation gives CSASQWVGDTQYF.

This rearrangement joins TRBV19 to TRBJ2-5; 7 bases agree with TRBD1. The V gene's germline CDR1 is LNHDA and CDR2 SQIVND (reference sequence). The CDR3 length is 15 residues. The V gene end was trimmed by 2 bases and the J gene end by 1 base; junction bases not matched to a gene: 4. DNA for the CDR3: TGTGCCAGTAGTATACCCGGACAGGCCCAAGAGACCCAGTACTTC. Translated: CASSIPGQAQETQYF.

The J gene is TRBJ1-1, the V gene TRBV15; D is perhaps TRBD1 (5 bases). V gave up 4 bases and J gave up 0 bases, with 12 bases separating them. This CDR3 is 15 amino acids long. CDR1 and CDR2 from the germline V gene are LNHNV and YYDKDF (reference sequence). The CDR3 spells CATSTSTAMNTEAFF. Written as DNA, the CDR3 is TGTGCCACCAGCACTTCGACAGCCATGAACACTGAAGCTTTCTTT.

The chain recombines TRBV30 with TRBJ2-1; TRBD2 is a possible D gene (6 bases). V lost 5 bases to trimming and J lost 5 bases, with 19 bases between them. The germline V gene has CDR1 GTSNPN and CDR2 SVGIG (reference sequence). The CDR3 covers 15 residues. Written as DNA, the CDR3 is TGTGCCTGGGGCGGGGAGAAACCTAACCACAATGAGCAGTTCTTC. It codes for CAWGGEKPNHNEQFF.

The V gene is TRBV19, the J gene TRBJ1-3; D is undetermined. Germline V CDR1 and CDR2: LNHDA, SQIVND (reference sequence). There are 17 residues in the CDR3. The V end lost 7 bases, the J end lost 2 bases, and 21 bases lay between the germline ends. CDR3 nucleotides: TGTGCCAGTAACACTCCGAATCCCGGGCACCCTGGAAACACCATATATTTT. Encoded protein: CASNTPNPGHPGNTIYF.

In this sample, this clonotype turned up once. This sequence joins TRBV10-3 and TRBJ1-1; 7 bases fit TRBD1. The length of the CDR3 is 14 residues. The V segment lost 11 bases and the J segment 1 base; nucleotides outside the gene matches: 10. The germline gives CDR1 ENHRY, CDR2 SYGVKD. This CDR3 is CASNKGASNTEAFF. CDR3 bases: TGTGCCTCCAACAAGGGGGCGTCGAACACTGAAGCTTTCTTT.

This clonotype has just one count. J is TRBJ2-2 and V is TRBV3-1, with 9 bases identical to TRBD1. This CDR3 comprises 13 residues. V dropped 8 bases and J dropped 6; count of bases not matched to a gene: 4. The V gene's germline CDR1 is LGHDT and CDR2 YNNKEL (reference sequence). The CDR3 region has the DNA TGTGCCAGCCGGTGGACAGGGGCCGGGGAGCTGTTTTTT. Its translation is CASRWTGAGELFF.

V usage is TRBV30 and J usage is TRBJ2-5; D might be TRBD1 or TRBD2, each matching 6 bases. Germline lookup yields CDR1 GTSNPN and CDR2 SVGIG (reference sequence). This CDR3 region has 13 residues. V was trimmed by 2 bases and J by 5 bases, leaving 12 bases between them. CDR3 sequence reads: CAWSIGGRETQYF. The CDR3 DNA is TGTGCCTGGAGTATAGGGGGGAGGGAGACCCAGTACTTC.

CDR3 in amino acids: CSVYRDPDYGYTF. DNA of the CDR3: TGCAGCGTGTACAGGGATCCAGACTATGGCTACACCTTC. The chain uses TRBV29-1 and TRBJ1-2, with D possibly TRBD1 on 6 matching bases. Germline V gene sequence: CDR1 SQVTM, CDR2 ANQGSEA. Trimming stripped 6 bases from V and 3 bases from J, with 14 bases between. The CDR3 totals 13 residues.

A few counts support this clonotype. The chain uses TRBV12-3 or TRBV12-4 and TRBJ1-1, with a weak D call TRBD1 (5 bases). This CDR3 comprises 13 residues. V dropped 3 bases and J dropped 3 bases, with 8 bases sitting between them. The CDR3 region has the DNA TGTGCCAGCAGTTTGGGCAGGGACACTGAAGCTTTCTTT. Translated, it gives CASSLGRDTEAFF.

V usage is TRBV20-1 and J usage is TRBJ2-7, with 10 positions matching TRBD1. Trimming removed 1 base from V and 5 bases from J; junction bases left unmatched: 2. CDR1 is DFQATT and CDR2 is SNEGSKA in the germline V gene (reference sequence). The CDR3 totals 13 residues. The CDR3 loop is CSARVGTGDEQYV. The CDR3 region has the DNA TGCAGTGCTAGAGTCGGGACAGGGGACGAGCAGTACGTC.

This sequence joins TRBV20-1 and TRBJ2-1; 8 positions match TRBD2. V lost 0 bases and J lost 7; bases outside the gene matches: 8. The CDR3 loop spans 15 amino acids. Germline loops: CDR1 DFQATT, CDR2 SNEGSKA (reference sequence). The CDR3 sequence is CSARDRRVAGNEQFF. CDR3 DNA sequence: TGCAGTGCTAGAGATCGGAGGGTAGCGGGGAATGAGCAGTTCTTC.